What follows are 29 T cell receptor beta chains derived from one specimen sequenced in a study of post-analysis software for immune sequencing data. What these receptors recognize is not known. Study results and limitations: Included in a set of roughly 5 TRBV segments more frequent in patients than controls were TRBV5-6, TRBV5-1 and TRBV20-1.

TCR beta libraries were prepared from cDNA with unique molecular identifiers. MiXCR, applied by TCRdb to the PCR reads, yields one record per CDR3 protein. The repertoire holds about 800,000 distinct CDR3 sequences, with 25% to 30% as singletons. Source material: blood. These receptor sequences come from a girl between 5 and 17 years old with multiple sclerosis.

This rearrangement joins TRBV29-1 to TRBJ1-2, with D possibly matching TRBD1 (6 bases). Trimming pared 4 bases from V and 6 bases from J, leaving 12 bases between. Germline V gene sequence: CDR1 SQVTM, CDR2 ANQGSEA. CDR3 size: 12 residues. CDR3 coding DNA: TGCAGCGTTGTACTGGCAGGGGATGGCTACACCTTC. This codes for CSVVLAGDGYTF.

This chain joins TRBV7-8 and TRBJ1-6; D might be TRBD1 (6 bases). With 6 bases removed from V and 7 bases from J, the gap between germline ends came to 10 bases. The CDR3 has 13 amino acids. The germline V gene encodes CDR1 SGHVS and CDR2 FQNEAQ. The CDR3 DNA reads TGTGCCAGCAGAGTGGACAGCAATTCACCCCTCCACTTT. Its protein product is CASRVDSNSPLHF.

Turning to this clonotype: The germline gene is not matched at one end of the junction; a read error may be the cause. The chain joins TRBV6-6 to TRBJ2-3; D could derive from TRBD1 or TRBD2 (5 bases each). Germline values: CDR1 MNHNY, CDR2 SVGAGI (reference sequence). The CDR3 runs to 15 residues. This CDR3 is CTSSYGAARTDTQYF. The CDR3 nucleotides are TGTACCAGCAGTTACGGGGCAGCCCGGACAGATACGCAGTATTTT.

CDR3 in amino acids: CASSSPSGDGAKNIQYF. For the CDR3, the DNA is TGTGCCAGCAGTTCACCGTCGGGGGACGGAGCCAAAAACATTCAGTACTTC. The chain has TRBV27 and TRBJ2-4, with D tentatively TRBD2 (6 bases). The V gene's germline CDR1 is MNHEY and CDR2 SMNVEV (reference sequence). The CDR3 length is 17 residues. V dropped 4 bases and J dropped 0 bases, with 16 bases sitting between them.

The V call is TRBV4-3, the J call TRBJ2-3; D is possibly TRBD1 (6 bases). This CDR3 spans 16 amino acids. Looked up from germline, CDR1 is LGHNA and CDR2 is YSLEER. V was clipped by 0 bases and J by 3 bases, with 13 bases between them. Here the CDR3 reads CASSQDAQGSTDTQYF. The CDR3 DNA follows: TGCGCCAGCAGCCAAGATGCGCAGGGGAGTACAGATACGCAGTATTTT.

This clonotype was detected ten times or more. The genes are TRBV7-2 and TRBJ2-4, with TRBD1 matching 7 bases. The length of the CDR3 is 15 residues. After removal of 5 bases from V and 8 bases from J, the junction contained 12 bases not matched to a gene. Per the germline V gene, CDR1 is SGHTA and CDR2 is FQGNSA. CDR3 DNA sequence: TGTGCCAGCAGCCGGTCTCAGGGGGTTTTAGACATTCAGTACTTC. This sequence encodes CASSRSQGVLDIQYF.

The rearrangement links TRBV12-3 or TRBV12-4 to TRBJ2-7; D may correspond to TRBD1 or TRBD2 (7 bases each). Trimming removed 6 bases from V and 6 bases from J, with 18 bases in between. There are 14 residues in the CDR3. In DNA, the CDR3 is TGTGCCAGCAGCCCCGGACAGGCTAGCGGCGAGCAGTACTTC. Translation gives CASSPGQASGEQYF.

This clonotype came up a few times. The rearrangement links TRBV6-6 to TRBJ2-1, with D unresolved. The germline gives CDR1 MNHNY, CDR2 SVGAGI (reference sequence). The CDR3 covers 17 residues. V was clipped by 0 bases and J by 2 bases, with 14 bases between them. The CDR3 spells CASSYSPMGGTYNEQFF. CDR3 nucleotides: TGTGCCAGCAGTTACTCGCCAATGGGCGGAACCTACAATGAGCAGTTCTTC.

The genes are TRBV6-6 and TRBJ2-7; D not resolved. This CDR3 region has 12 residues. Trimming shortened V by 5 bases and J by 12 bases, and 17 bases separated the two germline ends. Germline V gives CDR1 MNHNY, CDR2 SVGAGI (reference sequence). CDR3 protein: CASSQDVVDLYF. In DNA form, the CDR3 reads TGTGCCAGCAGTCAAGACGTCGTGGACCTGTACTTC.

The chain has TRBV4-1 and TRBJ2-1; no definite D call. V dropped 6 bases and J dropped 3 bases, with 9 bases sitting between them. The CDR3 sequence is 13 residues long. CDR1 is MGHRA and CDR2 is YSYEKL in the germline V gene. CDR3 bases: TGCGCCAGCAGACCCGACGGCTACAATGAGCAGTTCTTC. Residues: CASRPDGYNEQFF.

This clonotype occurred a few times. The DNA of the CDR3 is TGTGCCAGCAGCAGCGGACAGGGCGGCGAGCAGTACTTC. Protein sequence: CASSSGQGGEQYF. The J gene is TRBJ2-7, the V gene TRBV28; TRBD1 aligns across 8 bases. This CDR3 is built from 13 residues. Germline lookup yields CDR1 MDHEN and CDR2 SYDVKM. V dropped 6 bases and J dropped 6; count of bases not matched to a gene: 7.

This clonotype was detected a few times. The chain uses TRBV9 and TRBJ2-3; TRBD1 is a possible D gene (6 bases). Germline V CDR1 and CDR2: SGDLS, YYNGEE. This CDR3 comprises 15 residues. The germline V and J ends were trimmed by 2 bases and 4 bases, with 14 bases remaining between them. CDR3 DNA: TGTGCCAGCAGCGTTGGACAGCTTAAAGCAGATACGCAGTATTTT. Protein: CASSVGQLKADTQYF.

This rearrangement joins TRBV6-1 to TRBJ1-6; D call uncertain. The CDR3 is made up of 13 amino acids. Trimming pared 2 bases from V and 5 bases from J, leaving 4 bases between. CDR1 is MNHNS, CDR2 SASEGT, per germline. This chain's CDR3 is CASSERDNSPLHF. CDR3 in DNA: TGTGCCAGCAGTGAACGAGATAATTCACCCCTCCACTTT.

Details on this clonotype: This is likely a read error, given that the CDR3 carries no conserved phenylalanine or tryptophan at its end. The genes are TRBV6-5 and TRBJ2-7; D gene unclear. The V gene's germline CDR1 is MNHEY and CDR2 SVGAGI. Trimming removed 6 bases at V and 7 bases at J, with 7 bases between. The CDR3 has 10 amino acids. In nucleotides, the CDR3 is TGTGCCAGCAGGGGCGTTGAGCAGTACTTA. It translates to CASRGVEQYL.

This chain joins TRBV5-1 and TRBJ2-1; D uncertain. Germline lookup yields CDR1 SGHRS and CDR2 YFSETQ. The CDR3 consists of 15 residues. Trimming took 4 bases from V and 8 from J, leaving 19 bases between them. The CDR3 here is CASSLGLGGGHEQFF. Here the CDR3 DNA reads TGCGCCAGCAGCCTGGGCCTTGGTGGTGGCCATGAGCAGTTCTTC.

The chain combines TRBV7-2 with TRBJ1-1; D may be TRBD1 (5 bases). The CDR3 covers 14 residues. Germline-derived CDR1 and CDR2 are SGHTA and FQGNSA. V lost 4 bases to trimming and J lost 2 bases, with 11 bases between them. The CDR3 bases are TGTGCCAGCAGCTGGGCCCAGGGTAACACTGAAGCTTTCTTT. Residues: CASSWAQGNTEAFF.

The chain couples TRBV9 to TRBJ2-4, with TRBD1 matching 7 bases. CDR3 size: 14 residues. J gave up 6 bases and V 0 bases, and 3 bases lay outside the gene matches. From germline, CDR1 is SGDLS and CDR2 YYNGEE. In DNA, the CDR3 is TGTGCCAGCAGCGTAGGGACAGGAGTAAACATTCAGTACTTC. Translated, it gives CASSVGTGVNIQYF.

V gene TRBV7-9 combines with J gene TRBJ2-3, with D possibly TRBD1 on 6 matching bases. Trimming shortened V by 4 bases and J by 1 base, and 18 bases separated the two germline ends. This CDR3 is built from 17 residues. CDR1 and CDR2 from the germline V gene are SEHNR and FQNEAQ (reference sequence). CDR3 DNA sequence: TGTGCCAGCAGCTCCGGGCGACAGGCCTTCCGCACAGATACGCAGTATTTT. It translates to CASSSGRQAFRTDTQYF.

Here the CDR3 reads CSASGQGHYPPQHF. CDR3 sequence (DNA): TGCAGTGCTAGCGGACAGGGACACTATCCGCCCCAGCATTTT. V usage is TRBV20-1 and J usage is TRBJ1-5, with 8 bases identical to TRBD1. The V gene end was trimmed by 3 bases and the J gene end by 9 bases; junction bases not matched to a gene: 10. Per the germline V gene, CDR1 is DFQATT and CDR2 is SNEGSKA (reference sequence). This CDR3 region has 14 residues.

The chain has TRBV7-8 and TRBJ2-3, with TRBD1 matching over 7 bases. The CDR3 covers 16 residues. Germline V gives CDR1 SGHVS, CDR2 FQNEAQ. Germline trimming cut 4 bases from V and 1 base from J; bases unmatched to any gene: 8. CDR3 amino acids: CASSSLRGQRTDTQYF. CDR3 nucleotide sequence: TGTGCCAGCAGCTCCCTCAGGGGACAGCGCACAGATACGCAGTATTTT.

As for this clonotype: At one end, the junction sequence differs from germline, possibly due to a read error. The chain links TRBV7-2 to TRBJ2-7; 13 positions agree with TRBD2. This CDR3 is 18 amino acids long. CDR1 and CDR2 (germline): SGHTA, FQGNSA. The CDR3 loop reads CASSAHFSLAGGPYVQYF. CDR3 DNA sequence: TGTGCCAGCAGCGCCCATTTCTCACTAGCGGGAGGGCCCTACGTGCAGTACTTC.

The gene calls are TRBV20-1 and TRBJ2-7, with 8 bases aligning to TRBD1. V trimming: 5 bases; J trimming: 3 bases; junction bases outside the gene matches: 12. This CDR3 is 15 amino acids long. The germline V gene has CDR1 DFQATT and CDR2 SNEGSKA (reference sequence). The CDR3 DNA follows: TGCAGTGCTGACGACACCGGGACAGGCCTCTACGAGCAGTACTTC. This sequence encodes CSADDTGTGLYEQYF.

The CDR3 spells CASSSTGEAETQYF. CDR3 coding DNA: TGTGCCAGCTCATCGACAGGGGAGGCAGAGACCCAGTACTTC. The V and J genes are TRBV18 and TRBJ2-7; 8 bases agree with TRBD1. The DNA end favors TRBJ2-5, so the J call may be wrong. The germline V gene encodes CDR1 KGHSH and CDR2 LQKENI. The CDR3 has 14 amino acids.

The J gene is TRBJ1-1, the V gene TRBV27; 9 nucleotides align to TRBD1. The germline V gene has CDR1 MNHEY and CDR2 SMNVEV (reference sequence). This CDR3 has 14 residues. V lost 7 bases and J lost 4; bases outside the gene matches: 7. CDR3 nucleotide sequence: TGTGCCAGCAATAGACAGGGGGAGGGCACTGAAGCTTTCTTT. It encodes CASNRQGEGTEAFF.

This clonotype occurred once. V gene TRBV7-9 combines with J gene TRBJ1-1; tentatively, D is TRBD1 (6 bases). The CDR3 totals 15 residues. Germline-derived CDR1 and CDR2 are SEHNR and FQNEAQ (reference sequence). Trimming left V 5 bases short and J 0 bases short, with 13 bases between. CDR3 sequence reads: CASSAGGAMNTEAFF. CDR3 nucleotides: TGTGCCAGCAGCGCCGGGGGGGCTATGAACACTGAAGCTTTCTTT.

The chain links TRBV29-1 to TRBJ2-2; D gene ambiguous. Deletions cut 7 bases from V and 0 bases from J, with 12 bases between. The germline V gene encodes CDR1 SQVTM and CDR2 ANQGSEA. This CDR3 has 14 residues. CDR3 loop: CSALFRANTGELFF. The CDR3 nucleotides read TGCAGCGCCCTTTTCCGGGCGAACACCGGGGAGCTGTTTTTT.

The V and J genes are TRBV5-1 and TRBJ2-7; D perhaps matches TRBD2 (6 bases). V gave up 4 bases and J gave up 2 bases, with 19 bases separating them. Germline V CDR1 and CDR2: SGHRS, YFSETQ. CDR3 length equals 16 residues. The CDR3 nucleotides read TGCGCCAGCAGCGCTGCCTCCCAGCGGGCCACCTACGAGCAGTACTTC. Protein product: CASSAASQRATYEQYF.

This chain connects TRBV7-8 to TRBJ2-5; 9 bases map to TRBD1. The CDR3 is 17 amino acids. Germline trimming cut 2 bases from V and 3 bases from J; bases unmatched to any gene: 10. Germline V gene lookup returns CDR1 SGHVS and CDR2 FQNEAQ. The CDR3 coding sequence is TGTGCCAGCAGCTTATCTCGGGACAGGGTAGTAAAAGAGACCCAGTACTTC. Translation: CASSLSRDRVVKETQYF. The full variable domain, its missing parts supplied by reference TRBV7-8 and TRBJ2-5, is GAGVSQSPRYKVAKRGQDVALRCDPISGHVSLFWYQQALGQGPEFLTYFQNEAQLDKSGLPSDRFFAERPEGSVSTLKIQRTQQEDSAVYLCASSLSRDRVVKETQYFGPGTRLLVL.

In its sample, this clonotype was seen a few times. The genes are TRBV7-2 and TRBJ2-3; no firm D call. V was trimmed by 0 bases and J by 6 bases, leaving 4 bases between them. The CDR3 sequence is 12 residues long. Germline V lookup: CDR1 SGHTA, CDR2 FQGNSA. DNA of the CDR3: TGTGCCAGCAGCTTAGCGCTGGATACGCAGTATTTT. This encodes CASSLALDTQYF.